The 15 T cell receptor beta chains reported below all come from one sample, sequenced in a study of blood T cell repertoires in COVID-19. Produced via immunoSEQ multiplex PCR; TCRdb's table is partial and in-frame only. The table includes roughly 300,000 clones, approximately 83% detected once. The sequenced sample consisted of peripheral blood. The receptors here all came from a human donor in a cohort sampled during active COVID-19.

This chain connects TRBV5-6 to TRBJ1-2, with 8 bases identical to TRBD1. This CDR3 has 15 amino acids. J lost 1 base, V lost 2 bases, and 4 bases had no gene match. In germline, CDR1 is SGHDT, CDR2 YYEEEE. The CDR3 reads CASSFTGGHNYGYTF. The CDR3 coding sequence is TGTGCCAGCAGCTTTACAGGGGGACATAACTATGGCTACACCTTC.

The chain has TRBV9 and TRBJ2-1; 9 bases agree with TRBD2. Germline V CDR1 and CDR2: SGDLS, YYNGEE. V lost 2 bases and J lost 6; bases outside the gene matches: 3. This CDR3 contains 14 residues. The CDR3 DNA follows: TGTGCCAGCAGCGTTGCTAGCGGGATCAATGAGCAGTTCTTC. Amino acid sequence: CASSVASGINEQFF.

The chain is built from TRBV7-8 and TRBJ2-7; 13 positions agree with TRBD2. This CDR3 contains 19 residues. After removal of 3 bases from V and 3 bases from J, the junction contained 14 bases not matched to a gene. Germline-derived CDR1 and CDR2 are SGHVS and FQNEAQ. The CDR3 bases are TGTGCCAGCAGCTTGCCGGAGACTAGCGGGAGGTCCTTGGTCTACGAGCAGTACTTC. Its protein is CASSLPETSGRSLVYEQYF.

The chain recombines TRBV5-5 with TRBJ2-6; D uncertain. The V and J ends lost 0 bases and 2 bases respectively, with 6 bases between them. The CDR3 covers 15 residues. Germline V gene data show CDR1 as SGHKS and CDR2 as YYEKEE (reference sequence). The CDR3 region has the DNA TGTGCCAGCAGCTTGGCAACAGCTGGGGCCAACGTCCTGACTTTC. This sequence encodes CASSLATAGANVLTF.

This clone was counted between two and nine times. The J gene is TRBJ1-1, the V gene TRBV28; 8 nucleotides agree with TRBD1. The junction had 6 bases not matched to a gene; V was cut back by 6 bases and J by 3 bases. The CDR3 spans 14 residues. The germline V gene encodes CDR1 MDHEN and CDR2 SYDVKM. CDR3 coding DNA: TGTGCCAGCAGAACCCTACAGGGGGACACTGAAGCTTTCTTT. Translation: CASRTLQGDTEAFF.

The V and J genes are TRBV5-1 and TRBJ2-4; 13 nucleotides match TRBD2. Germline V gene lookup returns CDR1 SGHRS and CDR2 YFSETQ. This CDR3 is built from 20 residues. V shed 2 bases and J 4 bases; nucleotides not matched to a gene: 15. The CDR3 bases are TGCGCCAGCAGCTTTTCGGGACTAGCGGGAAGGGGGCAGGTAAAAAACATTCAGTACTTC. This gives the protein CASSFSGLAGRGQVKNIQYF. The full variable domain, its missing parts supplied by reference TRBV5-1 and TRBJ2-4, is KAGVTQTPRYLIKTRGQQVTLSCSPISGHRSVSWYQQTPGQGLQFLFEYFSETQRNKGNFPGRFSGRQFSNSRSEMNVSTLELGDSALYLCASSFSGLAGRGQVKNIQYFGAGTRLSVL.

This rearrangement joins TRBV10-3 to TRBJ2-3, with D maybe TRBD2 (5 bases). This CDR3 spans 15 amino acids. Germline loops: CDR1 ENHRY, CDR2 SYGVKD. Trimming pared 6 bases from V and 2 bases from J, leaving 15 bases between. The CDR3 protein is CAIRVREPPTDTQYF. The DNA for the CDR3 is TGTGCCATCAGGGTGAGGGAGCCCCCCACAGATACGCAGTATTTT.

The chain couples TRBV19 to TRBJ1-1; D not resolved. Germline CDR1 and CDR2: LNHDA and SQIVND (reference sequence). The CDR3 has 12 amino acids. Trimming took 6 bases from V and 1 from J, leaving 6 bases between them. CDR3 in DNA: TGTGCCAGTAGGGAGCAGAACACTGAAGCTTTCTTT. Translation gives CASREQNTEAFF.

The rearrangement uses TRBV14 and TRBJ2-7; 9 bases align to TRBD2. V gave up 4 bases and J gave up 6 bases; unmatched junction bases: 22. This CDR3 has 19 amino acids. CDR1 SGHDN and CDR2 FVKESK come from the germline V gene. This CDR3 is CASSPGDWVGSGRLTEQYF. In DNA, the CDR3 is TGTGCCAGCAGCCCAGGAGACTGGGTAGGTAGCGGGAGATTAACCGAGCAGTACTTC. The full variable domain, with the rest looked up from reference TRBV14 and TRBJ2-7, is EAGVTQFPSHSVIEKGQTVTLRCDPISGHDNLYWYRRVMGKEIKFLLHFVKESKQDESGMPNNRFLAERTGGTYSTLKVQPAELEDSGVYFCASSPGDWVGSGRLTEQYFGPGTRLTVT.

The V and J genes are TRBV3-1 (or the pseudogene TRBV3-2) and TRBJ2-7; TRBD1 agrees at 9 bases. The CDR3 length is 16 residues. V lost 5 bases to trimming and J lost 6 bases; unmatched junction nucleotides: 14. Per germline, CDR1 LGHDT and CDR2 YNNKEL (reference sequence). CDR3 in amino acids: CASSLTQGGTGREQYF. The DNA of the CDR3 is TGTGCCAGCAGCTTAACACAGGGCGGGACAGGGCGCGAGCAGTACTTC.

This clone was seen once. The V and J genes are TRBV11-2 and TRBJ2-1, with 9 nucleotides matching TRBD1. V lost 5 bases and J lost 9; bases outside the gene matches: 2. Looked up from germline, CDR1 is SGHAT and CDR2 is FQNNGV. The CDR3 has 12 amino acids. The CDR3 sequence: CASSLDRGEQFF. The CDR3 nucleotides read TGTGCCAGCAGCCTGGACAGGGGTGAGCAGTTCTTC. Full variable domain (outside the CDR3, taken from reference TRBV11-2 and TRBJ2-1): EAGVAQSPRYKIIEKRQSVAFWCNPISGHATLYWYQQILGQGPKLLIQFQNNGVVDDSQLPKDRFSAERLKGVDSTLKIQPAKLEDSAVYLCASSLDRGEQFFGPGTRLTVL.

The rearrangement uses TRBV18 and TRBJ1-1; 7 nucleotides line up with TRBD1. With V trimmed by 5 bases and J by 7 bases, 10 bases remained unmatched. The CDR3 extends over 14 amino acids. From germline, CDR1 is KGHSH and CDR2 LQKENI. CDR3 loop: CASSSQGEDGEAFF. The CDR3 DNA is TGTGCCAGCTCATCTCAGGGGGAGGACGGTGAAGCTTTCTTT.

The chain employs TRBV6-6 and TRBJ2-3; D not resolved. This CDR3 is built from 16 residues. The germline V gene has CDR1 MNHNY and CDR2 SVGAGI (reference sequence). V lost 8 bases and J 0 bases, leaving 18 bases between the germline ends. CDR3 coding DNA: TGTGCCAGCCGAATTAATTACCAGACTAGCACAGATACGCAGTATTTT. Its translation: CASRINYQTSTDTQYF.

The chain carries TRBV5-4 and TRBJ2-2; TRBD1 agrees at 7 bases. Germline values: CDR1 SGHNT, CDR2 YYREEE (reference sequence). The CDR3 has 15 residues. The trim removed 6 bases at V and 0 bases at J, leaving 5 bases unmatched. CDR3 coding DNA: TGTGCCAGCAAAGACGGGACAGCGAACACCGGGGAGCTGTTTTTT. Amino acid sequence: CASKDGTANTGELFF.

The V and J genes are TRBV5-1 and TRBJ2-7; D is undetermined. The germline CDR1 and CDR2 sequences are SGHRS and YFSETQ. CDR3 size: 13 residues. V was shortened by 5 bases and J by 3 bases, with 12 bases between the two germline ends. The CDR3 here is CASRKEVNYEQYF. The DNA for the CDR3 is TGCGCCAGCAGGAAAGAGGTCAACTACGAGCAGTACTTC. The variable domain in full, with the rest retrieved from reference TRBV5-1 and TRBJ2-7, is KAGVTQTPRYLIKTRGQQVTLSCSPISGHRSVSWYQQTPGQGLQFLFEYFSETQRNKGNFPGRFSGRQFSNSRSEMNVSTLELGDSALYLCASRKEVNYEQYFGPGTRLTVT.